This entry lists 21 T cell receptor beta chains sequenced from one sample in a study of cytomegalovirus exposure and HLA in healthy donors. Sequenced by immunoSEQ multiplex PCR; TCRdb stores in-frame clones only, minus some. This sample has under 140,000 clones, with approximately 87% found just once. Material for sequencing was PBMCs. All receptors come from a woman aged 30 to 39 in good health and CMV-seropositive.

The chain recombines TRBV7-9 with TRBJ1-1; a weak D match, TRBD1 (5 bases). The CDR3 spans 12 residues. Trimming stripped 1 base from V and 7 bases from J, with 7 bases between. CDR1 and CDR2 (germline): SEHNR, FQNEAQ (reference sequence). Written as DNA, the CDR3 is TGTGCCAGCAGCTTAGGGACAATTGAAGCTTTCTTT. It specifies CASSLGTIEAFF.

This clone was found once. V usage is TRBV6-5 and J usage is TRBJ2-1; TRBD2 aligns across 9 bases. With 2 bases clipped from V and 5 bases from J, the junction kept 1 base outside the gene matches. The CDR3 length is 14 residues. Germline assignment: CDR1 MNHEY and CDR2 SVGAGI. The CDR3 region has the DNA TGTGCCAGCAGTTACAGACTAGCGGACAATGAGCAGTTCTTC. As protein: CASSYRLADNEQFF.

The genes are TRBV27 and TRBJ2-7; TRBD2 agrees at 9 bases. From germline, CDR1 is MNHEY and CDR2 SMNVEV (reference sequence). The CDR3 has 16 amino acids. J was trimmed by 4 bases and V by 2 bases; bases with no gene match: 9. CDR3 sequence: CASSLTESGGKYEQYF. The DNA for the CDR3 is TGTGCCAGCAGTTTAACCGAGAGCGGGGGGAAATACGAGCAGTACTTC.

V usage is TRBV19 and J usage is TRBJ2-3; TRBD2 agrees at 8 bases. V lost 5 bases and J lost 1; bases outside the gene matches: 14. CDR1 and CDR2 (germline): LNHDA, SQIVND (reference sequence). The CDR3 covers 18 residues. CDR3: CASSPSPLGRGGTDTQYF. The CDR3 DNA is TGTGCCAGTAGTCCATCCCCACTGGGGCGGGGGGGCACAGATACGCAGTATTTT.

V is TRBV19 and J is TRBJ2-7; D possibly corresponds to TRBD1 (7 bases). The CDR3 loop spans 15 amino acids. The germline V and J ends were trimmed by 3 bases and 3 bases, with 15 bases remaining between them. Germline CDR1 LNHDA, CDR2 SQIVND (reference sequence). CDR3 residues: CASSMAQGRNYEQYF. Here the CDR3 DNA reads TGTGCCAGTAGTATGGCACAGGGGAGGAACTACGAGCAGTACTTC. The whole variable domain, remainder taken from reference TRBV19 and TRBJ2-7, is DGGITQSPKYLFRKEGQNVTLSCEQNLNHDAMYWYRQDPGQGLRLIYYSQIVNDFQKGDIAEGYSVSREKKESFPLTVTSAQKNPTAFYLCASSMAQGRNYEQYFGPGTRLTVT.

The rearrangement uses TRBV4-1 and TRBJ1-4; no reliable D call. V was cut by 4 bases and J by 8 bases, with 14 bases left in between. This CDR3 is built from 14 residues. Germline lookup yields CDR1 MGHRA and CDR2 YSYEKL. Here the CDR3 reads CASSRWEGGEKLFF. In DNA form, the CDR3 reads TGCGCCAGCAGCCGGTGGGAGGGAGGAGAAAAACTGTTTTTT.

V and J are TRBV30 and TRBJ1-6; possible D gene TRBD1, 5 bases. Trimming removed 0 bases from V and 6 bases from J, with 6 bases in between. Germline loops: CDR1 GTSNPN, CDR2 SVGIG (reference sequence). The length of the CDR3 is 13 residues. This CDR3 is CAWSVQVNSPLHF. In nucleotides, the CDR3 is TGTGCCTGGAGTGTACAGGTTAATTCACCCCTCCACTTT.

This chain uses TRBV28 with TRBJ2-7; 8 bases are shared with TRBD1. Germline V gives CDR1 MDHEN, CDR2 SYDVKM. The J segment lost 2 bases and the V segment lost 10 bases, leaving 10 bases of the junction unmatched. The CDR3 runs to 14 residues. This CDR3 reads CATYAGTGTYEQYF. The CDR3 coding sequence is TGTGCCACCTATGCCGGGACAGGAACCTACGAGCAGTACTTC.

V and J are TRBV18 and TRBJ2-7; D is possibly TRBD2 (5 bases). Looked up from germline, CDR1 is KGHSH and CDR2 is LQKENI. The CDR3 loop spans 13 amino acids. Trimming removed 6 bases at V and 5 bases at J, with 14 bases between. CDR3 in amino acids: CASSPLGAHEQYF. The CDR3 DNA sequence: TGTGCCAGCTCGCCTCTGGGAGCGCACGAGCAGTACTTC.

V is TRBV18 and J is TRBJ2-1; D is unresolved. The germline V and J ends were trimmed by 6 bases and 4 bases, with 10 bases remaining between them. The CDR3 consists of 13 residues. Germline CDR1 reads KGHSH; CDR2 reads LQKENI. The CDR3 DNA reads TGTGCCAGCTCCCCGCCGGGTTACAATGAGCAGTTCTTC. Amino acid sequence: CASSPPGYNEQFF.

The V call is TRBV7-2, the J call TRBJ2-5, with 7 bases fitting TRBD2. The J segment lost 2 bases and the V segment lost 6 bases, leaving 0 bases of the junction unmatched. The germline V gene has CDR1 SGHTA and CDR2 FQGNSA. The CDR3 length is 12 residues. CDR3 loop: CASRREQETQYF. The CDR3 nucleotides are TGTGCCAGCAGGCGGGAGCAAGAGACCCAGTACTTC.

The V and J genes are TRBV2 and TRBJ1-4; no clear D gene. This CDR3 spans 14 amino acids. Germline CDR1 SNHLY, CDR2 FYNNEI. Trimming pared 10 bases from V and 4 bases from J, leaving 16 bases between. CDR3 protein: CATSRGVINEKLFF. CDR3 in DNA: TGTGCCACCTCGCGCGGAGTTATTAATGAAAAACTGTTTTTT.

The chain uses TRBV9 and TRBJ2-7, with 12 bases lining up with TRBD2. This CDR3 is 16 amino acids long. Germline CDR1 reads SGDLS; CDR2 reads YYNGEE. V gave up 4 bases and J gave up 1 base; unmatched junction bases: 6. The CDR3, as DNA: TGTGCCAGCAGCCCCCGGACTAGCGGGGCTTCCTACGAGCAGTACTTC. Translated: CASSPRTSGASYEQYF.

The rearrangement joins TRBV6-5 to TRBJ2-5, with TRBD2 as a possible D gene (5 bases). Germline values: CDR1 MNHEY, CDR2 SVGAGI. CDR3 size: 11 residues. Trimming cost V 8 bases and J 5 bases, with 9 bases left between them. DNA for the CDR3: TGTGCCAGCGTAGGAGGTGAGACCCAGTACTTC. Translating it yields CASVGGETQYF.

The chain recombines TRBV7-2 with TRBJ2-7; 9 nucleotides line up with TRBD1. This CDR3 spans 14 amino acids. V lost 5 bases, J lost 4 bases, and 6 bases stayed unmatched. Per germline, CDR1 SGHTA and CDR2 FQGNSA. The CDR3 sequence is CASSRLQGAYEQYF. CDR3 coding DNA: TGTGCCAGCAGCCGGCTACAGGGGGCGTACGAGCAGTACTTC.

The chain uses TRBV4-1 and TRBJ1-1; D may be TRBD1 (6 bases). This CDR3 is 14 amino acids long. Trimming took 1 base from V and 4 from J, leaving 10 bases between them. The germline V gene has CDR1 MGHRA and CDR2 YSYEKL. CDR3 protein: CASSQGATGTEAFF. The CDR3 bases are TGCGCCAGCAGCCAAGGTGCGACAGGCACTGAAGCTTTCTTT.

The rearrangement links TRBV5-1 to TRBJ2-3; D ambiguous. Trimming shortened V by 0 bases and J by 0 bases, and 5 bases separated the two germline ends. Germline CDR1 and CDR2: SGHRS and YFSETQ. CDR3 length: 14 residues. The CDR3 region is CASSLGHSTDTQYF. In DNA, the CDR3 is TGCGCCAGCAGCTTGGGACACAGCACAGATACGCAGTATTTT.

The genes are TRBV2 and TRBJ2-3; 7 bases agree with TRBD1. The CDR3 length is 16 residues. The germline gives CDR1 SNHLY, CDR2 FYNNEI. V was pared by 2 bases and J by 3 bases, with 8 bases of the junction left unmatched. The CDR3, as DNA: TGTGCCAGCAGTGAACCCGACAGGGTCCCGACAGATACGCAGTATTTT. The encoded protein is CASSEPDRVPTDTQYF.

The table lists this clone with a few counts. The chain has TRBV7-8 and TRBJ2-3; 9 bases line up with TRBD2. With 8 bases clipped from V and 1 base from J, the junction kept 1 base outside the gene matches. This CDR3 is built from 13 residues. Germline V gene lookup returns CDR1 SGHVS and CDR2 FQNEAQ. The CDR3, as DNA: TGTGCCAGCCGACTAGCGGGCACAGATACGCAGTATTTT. Its translation: CASRLAGTDTQYF.

This chain connects TRBV5-4 to TRBJ1-1; TRBD1 agrees at 7 bases. The V and J ends lost 4 bases and 0 bases, in that order; junction bases with no gene match: 6. The CDR3 runs to 15 residues. Germline lookup yields CDR1 SGHNT and CDR2 YYREEE (reference sequence). This chain's CDR3 is CASSAGQTMNTEAFF. As DNA, the CDR3 is TGTGCCAGCAGCGCGGGACAGACCATGAACACTGAAGCTTTCTTT.

J is TRBJ1-2 and V is TRBV6-5; perhaps TRBD1 as D (6 bases). Germline V CDR1 and CDR2: MNHEY, SVGAGI. CDR3 length equals 14 residues. The V and J ends lost 5 bases and 5 bases respectively, with 15 bases between them. The CDR3 nucleotides are TGTGCCAGCAGTCGTAGTGGACAGCTATATGGCTACACCTTC. It codes for CASSRSGQLYGYTF.